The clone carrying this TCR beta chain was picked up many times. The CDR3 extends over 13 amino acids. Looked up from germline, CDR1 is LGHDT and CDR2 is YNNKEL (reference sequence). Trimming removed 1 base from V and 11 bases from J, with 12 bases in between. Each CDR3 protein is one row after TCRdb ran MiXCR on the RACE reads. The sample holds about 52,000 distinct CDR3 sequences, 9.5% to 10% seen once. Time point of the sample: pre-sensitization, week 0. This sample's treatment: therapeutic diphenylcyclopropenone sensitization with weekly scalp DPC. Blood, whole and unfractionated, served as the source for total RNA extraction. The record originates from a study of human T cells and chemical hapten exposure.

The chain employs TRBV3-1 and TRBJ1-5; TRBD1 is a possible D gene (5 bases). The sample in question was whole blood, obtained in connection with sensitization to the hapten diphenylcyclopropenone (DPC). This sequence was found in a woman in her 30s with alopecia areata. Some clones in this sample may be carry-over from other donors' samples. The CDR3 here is CASSQVLWGSQHF. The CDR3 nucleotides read TGTGCCAGCAGCCAAGTACTATGGGGGTCCCAGCATTTT.